Each of the 19 T cell receptor beta chains below was sequenced from the same sample in a study of beta chain features in type 1 diabetes. Their recognized antigens are unknown. Broader study findings: Significant though moderate, a shortening of TCRB CDR3s appeared in all four CD4+ subsets of Type 1 diabetes patients.

Expressed TCRB transcripts were sequenced, since all the RNA that had been isolated was reverse transcribed. Profiled with immunoSEQ multiplex PCR; TCRdb holds only in-frame clones, not every one. This repertoire shows roughly 250,000 clones, just over 20% found once; its top ten account for about 0.027%. The specimen sequenced was naive CD4+ T cells from blood. The receptor set was obtained from a woman in her thirties or forties with type 1 diabetes.

J is TRBJ2-7 and V is TRBV7-2; no firm D call. Germline CDR1 SGHTA, CDR2 FQGNSA. The CDR3 contains 15 residues. The V end lost 1 base, the J end lost 1 base, and 11 bases lay between the germline ends. The CDR3 spells CASSLDGTASYEQYF. The CDR3 DNA reads TGTGCCAGCAGCTTAGATGGTACAGCTTCCTACGAGCAGTACTTC. Full variable domain (remainder filled in from reference TRBV7-2 and TRBJ2-7): GAGVSQSPSNKVTEKGKDVELRCDPISGHTALYWYRQSLGQGLEFLIYFQGNSAPDKSGLPSDRFSAERTGGSVSTLTIQRTQQEDSAVYLCASSLDGTASYEQYFGPGTRLTVT.

In this sample, this clone turned up a few times. V gene TRBV9 combines with J gene TRBJ2-2; tentative D call: TRBD2 (5 bases). This CDR3 region has 14 residues. The germline V gene has CDR1 SGDLS and CDR2 YYNGEE. The V gene lost 0 bases and the J gene lost 6 bases, with 9 bases spanning the gap. The DNA of the CDR3 is TGTGCCAGCAGCGTAGTAGGAGGAGCCGGGGAGCTGTTTTTT. Amino acid sequence: CASSVVGGAGELFF.

In its sample, this clone was seen a few times. CDR3 bases: TGTGCCAGTGGGGCTGACGGTGACCATCAGCCCCAGCATTTT. Encoded protein: CASGADGDHQPQHF. The genes are TRBV2 and TRBJ1-5; D might be TRBD1 (5 bases). The germline CDR1 and CDR2 sequences are SNHLY and FYNNEI. The CDR3 length is 14 residues. The ends were cut back, 9 bases at V and 5 bases at J, with 17 bases in the middle. Variable domain in full (rest from reference TRBV2 and TRBJ1-5): EPEVTQTPSHQVTQMGQEVILRCVPISNHLYFYWYRQILGQKVEFLVSFYNNEISEKSEIFDDQFSVERPDGSNFTLKIRSTKLEDSAMYFCASGADGDHQPQHFGDGTRLSIL.

The CDR3, as DNA: TGCGCCAGCAGCACCGGGACAGGGGCGGTTGAAGCTTTCTTT. Translation gives CASSTGTGAVEAFF. The rearrangement links TRBV5-1 to TRBJ1-1; 10 positions match TRBD1. J lost 7 bases, V lost 4 bases, and 7 bases had no gene match. The CDR3 runs 14 residues. The germline gives CDR1 SGHRS, CDR2 YFSETQ. The whole variable domain, remainder taken from reference TRBV5-1 and TRBJ1-1, is KAGVTQTPRYLIKTRGQQVTLSCSPISGHRSVSWYQQTPGQGLQFLFEYFSETQRNKGNFPGRFSGRQFSNSRSEMNVSTLELGDSALYLCASSTGTGAVEAFFGQGTRLTVV.

The V call is TRBV6-5, the J call TRBJ1-1; possibly TRBD1 for D (6 bases). This CDR3 comprises 14 residues. Trimming removed 4 bases at V and 0 bases at J, with 9 bases between. The V gene's germline CDR1 is MNHEY and CDR2 SVGAGI. The DNA for the CDR3 is TGTGCCAGCAGTTTTGGACAGTTGAACACTGAAGCTTTCTTT. Amino acid sequence: CASSFGQLNTEAFF.

This chain connects TRBV6-4 to TRBJ2-1; D perhaps matches TRBD1 (5 bases). CDR3 length equals 13 residues. From germline, CDR1 is MRHNA and CDR2 SNTAGT. V lost 2 bases and J 5 bases, leaving 7 bases between the germline ends. The CDR3 DNA reads as TGTGCCAGCAGTGACGACAGCCACAATGAGCAGTTCTTC. Translating it yields CASSDDSHNEQFF.

In this sample, this clone turned up a few times. The CDR3 sequence is CASSSYPGSGPGANVLTF. As DNA, the CDR3 is TGTGCCAGCAGCTCCTACCCAGGAAGTGGGCCTGGGGCCAACGTCCTGACTTTC. V gene TRBV7-9 combines with J gene TRBJ2-6; D remains ambiguous. The length of the CDR3 is 18 residues. Trimming pared 4 bases from V and 2 bases from J, leaving 18 bases between. The germline V gene encodes CDR1 SEHNR and CDR2 FQNEAQ (reference sequence).

This clone is a singleton in its sample. The chain carries TRBV2 and TRBJ1-5; D gene ambiguous. The CDR3 covers 15 residues. Looked up from germline, CDR1 is SNHLY and CDR2 is FYNNEI. V was cut by 3 bases and J by 2 bases, with 11 bases left in between. The CDR3 DNA reads TGTGCCAGCAGTGACGTCGGCCGGGGCAATCAGCCCCAGCATTTT. The encoded protein is CASSDVGRGNQPQHF.

As to this clone: Other DNA variants within this sample encode the same CDR3. Written as DNA, the CDR3 is TGTGCCAGTAGAGGACAGGTGAACACTGAAGCTTTCTTT. It codes for CASRGQVNTEAFF. This rearrangement joins TRBV19 to TRBJ1-1; 7 nucleotides line up with TRBD1. The trim removed 6 bases at V and 0 bases at J, leaving 1 base unmatched. Germline-derived CDR1 and CDR2 are LNHDA and SQIVND (reference sequence). CDR3 length: 13 amino acids. The full variable domain, its missing parts supplied by reference TRBV19 and TRBJ1-1, is DGGITQSPKYLFRKEGQNVTLSCEQNLNHDAMYWYRQDPGQGLRLIYYSQIVNDFQKGDIAEGYSVSREKKESFPLTVTSAQKNPTAFYLCASRGQVNTEAFFGQGTRLTVV.

The chain carries TRBV4-2 and TRBJ2-1, with 9 bases aligning to TRBD2. The junction had 7 bases not matched to a gene; V was cut back by 1 base and J by 6 bases. The CDR3 runs to 16 residues. CDR1 and CDR2 (germline): LGHNA, YNFKEQ. CDR3 amino acids: CASSQVSAGGFNEQFF. DNA of the CDR3: TGTGCCAGCAGCCAAGTTTCAGCGGGGGGCTTCAATGAGCAGTTCTTC.

This clone was found a few times. V usage is TRBV18 and J usage is TRBJ2-7; tentative D call: TRBD1 (6 bases). Trimming left V 4 bases short and J 2 bases short, with 15 bases between. CDR1 is KGHSH, CDR2 LQKENI, per germline. The CDR3 runs 15 residues. The CDR3 here is CASSQAQGSAYEQYF. CDR3 bases: TGTGCCAGCTCACAAGCCCAGGGGAGCGCCTACGAGCAGTACTTC.

CDR3 amino acids: CASSITSGGTFIQFF. CDR3 nucleotide sequence: TGTGCCAGTAGTATAACTAGCGGGGGAACTTTCATTCAGTTCTTC. The chain recombines TRBV19 with TRBJ2-1; 11 positions match TRBD2. Germline V gene data show CDR1 as LNHDA and CDR2 as SQIVND (reference sequence). CDR3 length: 15 amino acids. Germline trimming cut 2 bases from V and 13 bases from J; bases unmatched to any gene: 10.

This clone was seen only a few times. This chain links TRBV4-3 with TRBJ2-7; 10 nucleotides match TRBD2. The CDR3 loop spans 15 amino acids. Germline CDR1 is LGHNA and CDR2 is YSLEER. The J segment lost 2 bases and the V segment lost 5 bases, leaving 6 bases of the junction unmatched. The CDR3 sequence: CASSMIAGGTYEQYF. CDR3 in DNA: TGCGCCAGCAGCATGATAGCGGGAGGAACCTACGAGCAGTACTTC.

This clone was detected only a few times. V and J are TRBV5-4 and TRBJ2-1; a weak D match, TRBD2 (5 bases). V was pared by 0 bases and J by 9 bases, with 7 bases between. This CDR3 contains 12 residues. CDR1 is SGHNT, CDR2 YYREEE, per germline (reference sequence). The CDR3 sequence is CASSLDGLEQFF. The CDR3 DNA reads TGTGCCAGCAGCTTGGACGGACTTGAGCAGTTCTTC.

This clone has just a few counts. The chain carries TRBV28 and TRBJ1-5; maybe TRBD1 (5 bases). The CDR3 loop spans 14 amino acids. V lost 6 bases and J lost 2, with 11 bases in between. Germline CDR1 MDHEN, CDR2 SYDVKM. The CDR3 protein is CASREGAGNQPQHF. CDR3 DNA sequence: TGTGCCAGCAGGGAAGGGGCCGGCAATCAGCCCCAGCATTTT.

This clone has a handful of counts. This chain connects TRBV4-2 to TRBJ2-7, with 10 bases lining up with TRBD1. J was trimmed by 5 bases and V by 3 bases; bases with no gene match: 7. CDR1 LGHNA and CDR2 YNFKEQ come from the germline V gene. The CDR3 is made up of 15 amino acids. CDR3 in amino acids: CASSHGTGDVNEQYF. DNA for the CDR3: TGTGCCAGCAGCCACGGGACAGGGGATGTGAACGAGCAGTACTTC.

This clone was detected only a few times. CDR3 sequence: CASRTPVNEQFF. In nucleotides, the CDR3 is TGTGCCAGCAGGACTCCAGTGAATGAGCAGTTCTTC. This chain connects TRBV28 to TRBJ2-1; D unresolved. V was pared by 6 bases and J by 7 bases, with 10 bases between. Looked up from germline, CDR1 is MDHEN and CDR2 is SYDVKM. The CDR3 contains 12 residues.

This clone was recorded a few times. The chain joins TRBV19 to TRBJ2-1, with a weak D call TRBD1 (6 bases). There are 14 residues in the CDR3. The germline CDR1 and CDR2 sequences are LNHDA and SQIVND (reference sequence). The V and J ends lost 4 bases and 9 bases respectively, with 16 bases between them. In DNA form, the CDR3 reads TGTGCCAGTAGTACTACAGGGCAGAACAGTGAGCAGTTCTTC. Amino acids: CASSTTGQNSEQFF.

The chain is built from TRBV7-2 and TRBJ2-1, with 8 bases aligning to TRBD2. Looked up from germline, CDR1 is SGHTA and CDR2 is FQGNSA. The CDR3 runs to 15 residues. V lost 1 base and J lost 3; bases outside the gene matches: 2. CDR3: CASSLVAGNYNEQFF. For the CDR3, the DNA is TGTGCCAGCAGCTTAGTAGCGGGAAACTACAATGAGCAGTTCTTC.